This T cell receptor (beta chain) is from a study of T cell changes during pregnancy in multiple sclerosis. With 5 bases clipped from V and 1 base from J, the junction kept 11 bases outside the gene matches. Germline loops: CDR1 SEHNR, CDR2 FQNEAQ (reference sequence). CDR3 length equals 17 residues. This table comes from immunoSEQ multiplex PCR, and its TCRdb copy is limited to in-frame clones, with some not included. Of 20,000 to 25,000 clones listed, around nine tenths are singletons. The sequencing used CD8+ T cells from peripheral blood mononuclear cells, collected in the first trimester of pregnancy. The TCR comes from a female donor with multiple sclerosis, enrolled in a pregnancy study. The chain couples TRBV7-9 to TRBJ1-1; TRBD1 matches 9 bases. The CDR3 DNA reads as TGTGCCAGCAGCGAACGAACCACAGGGGGCCGGAACACTGAAGCTTTCTTT. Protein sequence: CASSERTTGGRNTEAFF. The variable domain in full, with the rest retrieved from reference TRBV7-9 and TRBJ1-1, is DTGVSQNPRHKITKRGQNVTFRCDPISEHNRLYWYRQTLGQGPEFLTYFQNEAQLEKSRLLSDRFSAERPKGSFSTLEIQRTEQGDSAMYLCASSERTTGGRNTEAFFGQGTRLTVV.